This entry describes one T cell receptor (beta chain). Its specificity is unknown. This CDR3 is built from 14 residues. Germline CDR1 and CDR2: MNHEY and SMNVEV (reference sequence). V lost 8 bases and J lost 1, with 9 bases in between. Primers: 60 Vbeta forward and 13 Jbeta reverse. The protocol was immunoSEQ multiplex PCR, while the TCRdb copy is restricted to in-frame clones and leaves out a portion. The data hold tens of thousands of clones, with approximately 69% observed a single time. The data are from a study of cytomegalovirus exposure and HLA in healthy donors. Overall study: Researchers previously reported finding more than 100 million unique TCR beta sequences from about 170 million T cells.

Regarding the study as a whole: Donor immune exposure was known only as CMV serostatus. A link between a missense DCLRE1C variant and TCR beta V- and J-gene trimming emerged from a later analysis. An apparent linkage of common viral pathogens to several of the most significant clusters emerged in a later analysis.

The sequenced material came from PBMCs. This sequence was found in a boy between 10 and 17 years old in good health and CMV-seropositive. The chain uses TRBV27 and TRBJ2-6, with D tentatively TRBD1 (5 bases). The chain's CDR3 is CASSRVSGANVLTF. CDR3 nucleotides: TGTGCCAGCTCCAGGGTTTCTGGGGCCAACGTCCTGACTTTC.